This T cell receptor (beta chain) originates from a study of shared clonotypes between healthy human individuals. In the naive CD8 group, cells lacked CD45RO and were positively selected for CCR7, so terminally differentiated effector memory CD45RA+ cells were left out. The donors, all of them Caucasian adults, lived in Nashville, Tennessee. Germline trimming cut 3 bases from V and 4 bases from J; bases unmatched to any gene: 9. The CDR3 sequence is 15 residues long. Germline V gene data show CDR1 as SGDLS and CDR2 as YYNGEE. Clones were sequenced by immunoSEQ multiplex PCR, and TCRdb holds only the in-frame ones, with some missing. Here the sample spans more than 2 million clones, roughly 93% being singletons.

The genes are TRBV9 and TRBJ1-2; TRBD1 matches 7 bases. This receptor was obtained from a young man in good health. Some clones in this sample may be carry-over from other donors' samples. Sequenced: naive CD8+ T cells from PBMCs. CDR3 DNA: TGTGCCAGCAGCGCTTCGAACAGGGGCCTCTATGGCTACACCTTC. It codes for CASSASNRGLYGYTF.